The clone carrying this TCR beta chain was seen only a few times. Its specificity is not known. Template switching by 5'RACE produced TCR cDNA, adding a universal primer site and UMIs. TCRdb re-derived calls from the 5' RACE reads in MiXCR, one entry per CDR3 protein. The sample lists some 560,000 distinct CDR3 sequences; roughly a sixth were seen once. The data were taken from a study of T cells after yellow fever vaccination. As for the study in general: Fractions of low cell number were prepared using SMART-Seq v4 Ultra Low Input. Study-wide points: From the bulk population, abundant clonotypes could contaminate and appear within FACS-sorted repertoires.

Germline CDR1 ENHRY, CDR2 SYGVKD. The CDR3 is 16 amino acids. V dropped 2 bases and J dropped 0 bases, with 10 bases sitting between them. The sample in question was PBMCs, obtained about 5 days after the first yellow fever vaccination. V gene TRBV10-3 combines with J gene TRBJ2-2; D remains unclear. This TCR was sampled from a man between 18 and 29 years old who received the YFV17D yellow fever vaccine. In nucleotides, the CDR3 is TGTGCCATCAGTGAGGTCTCAGCCGCGAACACCGGGGAGCTGTTTTTT. Protein product: CAISEVSAANTGELFF.